This TCR beta chain appears in the sequencing data of a study of CD8 T cells in Susac syndrome. The CDR3 length is 13 residues. The V and J ends lost 4 bases and 8 bases respectively, with 14 bases between them. The germline CDR1 and CDR2 sequences are SEHNR and FQNEAQ (reference sequence). Random hexamers were used to reverse transcribe roughly 0.5 to 1 ug of RNA. A single record per CDR3 protein comes from TCRdb applying MiXCR to the immunoSEQ multiplex PCR reads. The sample contains about 60,000 distinct CDR3 sequences, approximately 93% of which appear only once. Sequencing was carried out using CD8+ T cells from PBMCs. The chain employs TRBV7-9 and TRBJ1-2, with a possible D match to TRBD1 (5 bases). The sequence was obtained from a human donor with multiple sclerosis. The DNA of the CDR3 is TGTGCCAGCAGCTCGGACACCCGCAGCGGCTACACCTTC. Protein product: CASSSDTRSGYTF.